This T cell receptor (beta chain) was captured by sequencing in a study of lymphopenia after photon versus proton radiotherapy. Produced via immunoSEQ multiplex PCR; TCRdb's table is partial and in-frame only. The table records about 23,000 clones, 85% to 95% of them present only once. The TCR was taken from a woman aged 70-85 years with pancreatic cancer. Some clones in this sample may be carry-over from other donors' samples. Sequencing used peripheral blood, obtained from a patient treated with proton-based radiotherapy.

CDR3 sequence: CAWTRGSNQPQHF. DNA of the CDR3: TGTGCCTGGACCCGGGGTAGCAATCAGCCCCAGCATTTT. V and J are TRBV30 and TRBJ1-5; no firm D call. This CDR3 is built from 13 residues. With 4 bases removed from V and 0 bases from J, the gap between germline ends came to 7 bases. Germline loops: CDR1 GTSNPN, CDR2 SVGIG (reference sequence). Filled out from reference TRBV30 and TRBJ1-5, the complete variable domain reads SQTIHQWPATLVQPVGSPLSLECTVEGTSNPNLYWYRQAAGRGLQLLFYSVGIGQISSEVPQNLSASRPQDRQFILSSKKLLLSDSGFYLCAWTRGSNQPQHFGDGTRLSIL.